A selection of T cell receptor beta chains follows, all from one sample in a study of OX40 agonist ivuxolimab in advanced cancers. Generated by immunoSEQ multiplex PCR, the TCRdb table keeps only in-frame clones and is missing some. Of roughly 7,700 clones in the sample, about four fifths were seen once. The specimen was CD4+ or CD8+ T cells sorted from blood, collected in a trial of the OX40 agonist ivuxolimab. The receptor source for this set is an adult with an advanced solid tumor such as melanoma, head and neck, liver or kidney cancer. Both conserved end residues are part of each CDR3. A D gene is named only where the DNA matches it firmly. Size tells how often a clone was seen (once, few, many) or the class of an expanded clone, and some rows leave it out.

j_gene: TRBJ1-6; v_gene: TRBV6-5; d_gene: TRBD1; abundance: -; CDR3nt: TGTGCCAGCAGTTCGCAGGGGGGGTTGGGTTCACCCCTCCACTTT; CDR3aa: CASSSQGGLGSPLHF
j_gene: TRBJ1-5; v_gene: TRBV27; d_gene: -; abundance: -; CDR3nt: TGTGCCAGCAGGGGCAGGGCGGACAATCAGCCCCAGCATTTT; CDR3aa: CASRGRADNQPQHF
j_gene: TRBJ1-1; v_gene: TRBV2; d_gene: TRBD1; abundance: -; CDR3nt: TGTGCCAGCAGGGGGGGACAGATGGAAGCTTTCTTT; CDR3aa: CASRGGQMEAFF
j_gene: TRBJ2-1; v_gene: TRBV13; d_gene: -; abundance: -; CDR3nt: TGTGCCAGCAGCTACGGAAACAATGAGCAGTTCTTC; CDR3aa: CASSYGNNEQFF
j_gene: TRBJ1-5; v_gene: TRBV7-9; d_gene: -; abundance: -; CDR3nt: TGTGCCAGCAGCCCTCCTATCATGGCAGGAACAAGCAATCAGCCCCAGCATTTT; CDR3aa: CASSPPIMAGTSNQPQHF
j_gene: TRBJ1-5; v_gene: TRBV21-1; d_gene: -; abundance: -; CDR3nt: TGTGCCAGCAGCAAAGAGAGACCAGGGACAGGCAATCAGCCCCAGCATTTT; CDR3aa: CASSKERPGTGNQPQHF
j_gene: TRBJ2-3; v_gene: TRBV13; d_gene: TRBD2; abundance: -; CDR3nt: TGTGCCAGCAGCTTATGGAGTAGCGGGGGGGTGACAGATACGCAGTATTTT; CDR3aa: CASSLWSSGGVTDTQYF
j_gene: TRBJ2-7; v_gene: TRBV15; d_gene: -; abundance: -; CDR3nt: TGTGCCACCAGCAGGGGGGAGAACCCCTACGAGCAGTACTTC; CDR3aa: CATSRGENPYEQYF
j_gene: TRBJ2-5; v_gene: TRBV9; d_gene: -; abundance: -; CDR3nt: TGTGCCAGCAGCTCCACCGGGTTACAAGAGACCCAGTACTTC; CDR3aa: CASSSTGLQETQYF
j_gene: TRBJ2-2; v_gene: TRBV5-6; d_gene: -; abundance: -; CDR3nt: TGTGCCAGCAGCTTGGCATCAGGGCCCGGGGAGCTGTTTTTT; CDR3aa: CASSLASGPGELFF
j_gene: TRBJ2-7; v_gene: TRBV5-6; d_gene: -; abundance: -; CDR3nt: TGTGCCAGCAGCCCCGGGACCAACTCCTACGAGCAGTACTTC; CDR3aa: CASSPGTNSYEQYF
j_gene: TRBJ2-1; v_gene: TRBV7-9; d_gene: -; abundance: -; CDR3nt: TGTGCCAGCACCCCGCGGGACGCTTACAATGAGCAGTTCTTC; CDR3aa: CASTPRDAYNEQFF
j_gene: TRBJ1-2; v_gene: TRBV5-6; d_gene: -; abundance: few; CDR3nt: TGTGCCAGCAGCTCCCTCGACAGAGCGGTAAACTATGGCTACACCTTC; CDR3aa: CASSSLDRAVNYGYTF
j_gene: TRBJ2-1; v_gene: TRBV7-9; d_gene: TRBD1; abundance: -; CDR3nt: TGTGCCAGCACCCCGGGACAGGGGGCTAGGAATGAGCAGTTCTTC; CDR3aa: CASTPGQGARNEQFF
j_gene: TRBJ2-1; v_gene: TRBV7-2; d_gene: TRBD2; abundance: -; CDR3nt: TGTGCCAGCAGCTACTTAGCGGGGGGTACGAATGAGCAGTTCTTC; CDR3aa: CASSYLAGGTNEQFF
j_gene: TRBJ2-7; v_gene: TRBV19; d_gene: -; abundance: -; CDR3nt: TGTGCCAGTAGTATAGGGAGCGAAGGGGGAGCCTACGAGCAGTACTTC; CDR3aa: CASSIGSEGGAYEQYF
j_gene: TRBJ1-1; v_gene: TRBV4-2; d_gene: TRBD1; abundance: -; CDR3nt: TGTGCCAGCAGCCAAGATGACAGGGATGCTTTCTTT; CDR3aa: CASSQDDRDAFF
j_gene: TRBJ2-7; v_gene: TRBV28; d_gene: TRBD2; abundance: -; CDR3nt: TGTGCCAGCCGTCTGGGGAGCGGGATGGGAACCTACGAGCAGTACTTC; CDR3aa: CASRLGSGMGTYEQYF
j_gene: TRBJ2-7; v_gene: TRBV5-5; d_gene: -; abundance: -; CDR3nt: TGTGCCAGCAGTCGTAACCCCTCCTACGAGCAGTACTTC; CDR3aa: CASSRNPSYEQYF
j_gene: TRBJ2-2; v_gene: TRBV29-1; d_gene: -; abundance: -; CDR3nt: TGCAGCGCCGAGAGAACAGGCCGGACCGGGGAGCTGTTTTTT; CDR3aa: CSAERTGRTGELFF
j_gene: TRBJ2-3; v_gene: TRBV6-1; d_gene: TRBD2; abundance: -; CDR3nt: TGTGCCAGCTCGCCGGGACTAGCCCTTACTGATACGCAGTATTTT; CDR3aa: CASSPGLALTDTQYF
j_gene: TRBJ2-1; v_gene: TRBV10-3; d_gene: -; abundance: few; CDR3nt: TGTGCCTCTTCCGCGGGAACGGTTGAGCAGTTCTTC; CDR3aa: CASSAGTVEQFF
j_gene: TRBJ2-1; v_gene: TRBV6-4; d_gene: TRBD2; abundance: -; CDR3nt: TGTGCCAGCAGTGAACCCAGCGGGGCACAGTTCTTC; CDR3aa: CASSEPSGAQFF
j_gene: TRBJ1-1; v_gene: TRBV28; d_gene: -; abundance: once; CDR3nt: TGTGCCACCAATCCGGGACATACGAACACTGAAGCTTTCTTT; CDR3aa: CATNPGHTNTEAFF
j_gene: TRBJ2-3; v_gene: TRBV4-2; d_gene: TRBD2; abundance: -; CDR3nt: TGTGCCAGCAGCCAAGATCCACTAGCGGGGGGGAAAAGCACAGATACGCAGTATTTT; CDR3aa: CASSQDPLAGGKSTDTQYF
j_gene: TRBJ1-2; v_gene: TRBV11-2; d_gene: -; abundance: -; CDR3nt: TGTGCCAGCAGGTTAACGGGGGGGGACTCAGGGACTGCTAACTATGGCTACACCTTC; CDR3aa: CASRLTGGDSGTANYGYTF
j_gene: TRBJ2-1; v_gene: TRBV30; d_gene: -; abundance: -; CDR3nt: TGTGCCTGGAGTCAGGGGTTTGGGTACAATGAGCAGTTCTTC; CDR3aa: CAWSQGFGYNEQFF
j_gene: TRBJ2-7; v_gene: TRBV7-2; d_gene: -; abundance: once; CDR3nt: TGTGCCAGCAGCTTAGGCGGTGGGATAAGCTACGAGCAGTACTTC; CDR3aa: CASSLGGGISYEQYF
j_gene: TRBJ2-7; v_gene: TRBV7-8; d_gene: -; abundance: -; CDR3nt: TGTGCCAGCAGCTTTGAAGGGGTCTACGAGCAGTACTTC; CDR3aa: CASSFEGVYEQYF
j_gene: TRBJ2-7; v_gene: TRBV29-1; d_gene: TRBD2; abundance: -; CDR3nt: TGCAGCGCCTCGGGGGGGGAGTTCTACTACGAGCAGTACTTC; CDR3aa: CSASGGEFYYEQYF
j_gene: TRBJ2-7; v_gene: TRBV28; d_gene: -; abundance: few; CDR3nt: TGTGCCAGCAGATACCTGCAGGGGACCGAGCAGTACTTC; CDR3aa: CASRYLQGTEQYF
j_gene: TRBJ1-2; v_gene: TRBV19; d_gene: -; abundance: -; CDR3nt: TGTGCCAGTAGTCCCGAAAGAGGGATTATCTATGGCTACACCTTC; CDR3aa: CASSPERGIIYGYTF
j_gene: TRBJ1-1; v_gene: TRBV4-1; d_gene: -; abundance: -; CDR3nt: TGCGCCAGCAGCCAAGTGGACCTAAACACTGAAGCTTTCTTT; CDR3aa: CASSQVDLNTEAFF
j_gene: TRBJ2-2; v_gene: TRBV5-6; d_gene: TRBD2; abundance: once; CDR3nt: TGTGCCAGCAGCTCGGGACTAGCGGCGGGGGCCGGGGAGCTGTTTTTT; CDR3aa: CASSSGLAAGAGELFF
j_gene: TRBJ2-3; v_gene: TRBV9; d_gene: -; abundance: few; CDR3nt: TGTGCCAGCAGCGCTTCTGGGACTAGCACAGATACGCAGTATTTT; CDR3aa: CASSASGTSTDTQYF
j_gene: TRBJ2-1; v_gene: TRBV6-5; d_gene: TRBD2; abundance: -; CDR3nt: TGTGCCAGCAGAGGGACTAGCGGGTACAATGAGCAGTTCTTC; CDR3aa: CASRGTSGYNEQFF
j_gene: TRBJ2-2; v_gene: TRBV9; d_gene: -; abundance: -; CDR3nt: TGTGCCAGCAGCGTATCCAAACGAGCGGAGGGGGTTGCCGGGGAGCTGTTTTTT; CDR3aa: CASSVSKRAEGVAGELFF
j_gene: TRBJ2-7; v_gene: TRBV6-5; d_gene: -; abundance: once; CDR3nt: TGTGCCAGCAGTTACTCGAATGGGGGGTTCTACGAGCAGTACTTC; CDR3aa: CASSYSNGGFYEQYF
j_gene: TRBJ2-5; v_gene: TRBV6-5; d_gene: TRBD2; abundance: -; CDR3nt: TGTGCCAGCGCGAGGGTAGCGGGAGACCAAGAGACCCAGTACTTC; CDR3aa: CASARVAGDQETQYF
j_gene: TRBJ1-5; v_gene: TRBV19; d_gene: TRBD1; abundance: -; CDR3nt: TGTGCCAGTAGATGGGGGACAGGGTCGGATCAGCCCCAGCATTTT; CDR3aa: CASRWGTGSDQPQHF
j_gene: TRBJ1-1; v_gene: TRBV19; d_gene: -; abundance: -; CDR3nt: TGTGCCACGACCCCCGTGGGCGGGCGGGCCACTGAAGCTTTCTTT; CDR3aa: CATTPVGGRATEAFF
j_gene: TRBJ1-2; v_gene: TRBV6-5; d_gene: TRBD1; abundance: -; CDR3nt: TGTGCCAGCACCAATAGGGACAGAATAGTCTATGGCTACACCTTC; CDR3aa: CASTNRDRIVYGYTF
j_gene: TRBJ2-5; v_gene: TRBV27; d_gene: -; abundance: -; CDR3nt: TGTGCCAGCAGTTATCAGGGTGGAGAGACCCAGTACTTC; CDR3aa: CASSYQGGETQYF
j_gene: TRBJ1-2; v_gene: TRBV19; d_gene: -; abundance: few; CDR3nt: TGTGCCAGTAGTTGGGTCTATGGCTACACCTTC; CDR3aa: CASSWVYGYTF
j_gene: TRBJ2-7; v_gene: TRBV10-2; d_gene: -; abundance: -; CDR3nt: TGCGCCAGCAGCGTCGACAGGCCCTACGAGCAGTACTTC; CDR3aa: CASSVDRPYEQYF
j_gene: TRBJ2-5; v_gene: TRBV29-1; d_gene: TRBD2; abundance: -; CDR3nt: TGCAGCGTTGCCGGACTAGCGGGCTACCAAGAGACCCAGTACTTC; CDR3aa: CSVAGLAGYQETQYF
j_gene: TRBJ2-1; v_gene: TRBV27; d_gene: TRBD2; abundance: -; CDR3nt: TGTGCCAGCAGGATACTAGCGGAAGCGGACAATGAGCAGTTCTTC; CDR3aa: CASRILAEADNEQFF
j_gene: TRBJ1-2; v_gene: TRBV13; d_gene: -; abundance: -; CDR3nt: TGTGCCAGCAGCCCAGGACGGAGTAACTATGGCTACACCTTC; CDR3aa: CASSPGRSNYGYTF
j_gene: TRBJ1-1; v_gene: TRBV20-1; d_gene: -; abundance: few; CDR3nt: TGCAGTGCTAGAGATGTGGGTTGGGCTTTCTTT; CDR3aa: CSARDVGWAFF